One and the same sample provided the 10 T cell receptor beta chains below, sequenced in a study of cytomegalovirus exposure and HLA in healthy donors. PCR amplification relied on 60 Vbeta primers (plus 13 Jbeta primers). Profiling relied on immunoSEQ multiplex PCR, and the TCRdb table lists in-frame clones only, not all of them. The sample holds under 200,000 clones, 80% seen once. The sequenced sample consisted of PBMCs. These receptors all come from a man aged 18 to 29 in good health and CMV-seropositive.

The rearrangement joins TRBV7-2 to TRBJ1-1; 9 nucleotides line up with TRBD1. CDR1 is SGHTA and CDR2 is FQGNSA in the germline V gene. This CDR3 is built from 15 residues. V shed 6 bases and J 4 bases; nucleotides not matched to a gene: 9. CDR3 sequence (DNA): TGTGCCAGCAGGCTTACCGGGACAGGGTTCACTGAAGCTTTCTTT. Translated: CASRLTGTGFTEAFF.

The sample holds one count of this clone. The V call is TRBV7-2, the J call TRBJ2-3; 7 positions match TRBD2. Germline CDR1 reads SGHTA; CDR2 reads FQGNSA. The CDR3 length is 16 residues. With V trimmed by 4 bases and J by 2 bases, 9 bases remained unmatched. The CDR3 sequence: CASSSNWRGNTDTQYF. The CDR3 nucleotides are TGTGCCAGCAGCTCCAACTGGCGGGGGAACACAGATACGCAGTATTTT.

The chain joins TRBV5-1 to TRBJ2-3; weak D call: TRBD2 (6 bases). V lost 1 base, J lost 5 bases, and 14 bases lay in between. The CDR3 totals 15 residues. Germline CDR1 SGHRS, CDR2 YFSETQ. CDR3 nucleotides: TGCGCCAGCAGCTTGAGTAGCGGATACGGAGATACGCAGTATTTT. Its protein is CASSLSSGYGDTQYF.

The chain has TRBV10-3 and TRBJ1-5, with D possibly matching TRBD1 (6 bases). The CDR3 consists of 14 residues. Trimming removed 3 bases from V and 9 bases from J, with 15 bases in between. CDR1 is ENHRY, CDR2 SYGVKD, per germline. CDR3 coding DNA: TGTGCCATCAGTGACTTCGAGGGACAAAGGCCCCAGCATTTT. The encoded protein is CAISDFEGQRPQHF.

J is TRBJ1-2 and V is TRBV7-9; D is perhaps TRBD1 (6 bases). This CDR3 comprises 14 residues. V lost 1 base and J lost 6, with 12 bases in between. Germline V CDR1 and CDR2: SEHNR, FQNEAQ (reference sequence). This CDR3 reads CASSLGRGPDGYTF. As DNA, the CDR3 is TGTGCCAGCAGCTTAGGGCGGGGGCCGGATGGCTACACCTTC.

The rearrangement links TRBV5-4 to TRBJ2-2, with 12 bases fitting TRBD2. The ends lost 7 bases at V and 4 bases at J; junction bases unmatched: 8. The CDR3 loop spans 16 amino acids. CDR1 and CDR2 (germline): SGHNT, YYREEE (reference sequence). CDR3 sequence reads: CASGGLAGTRTGELFF. CDR3 coding DNA: TGTGCCAGCGGAGGACTAGCGGGGACCCGCACCGGGGAGCTGTTTTTT.

This clone was seen a few times. The chain is built from TRBV19 and TRBJ2-2, with 11 bases lining up with TRBD1. Losses at the gene ends were 7 bases for V and 5 bases for J; bases not matched to a gene: 9. CDR1 and CDR2 (germline): LNHDA, SQIVND (reference sequence). CDR3 length equals 16 residues. In nucleotides, the CDR3 is TGTGCCAGTACCCAGGGGACAGGGGGTGGGACCGGGGAGCTGTTTTTT. Amino acids: CASTQGTGGGTGELFF.

The chain employs TRBV27 and TRBJ1-1, with a tentative D call TRBD1 (5 bases). This CDR3 region has 14 residues. Trimming shortened V by 6 bases and J by 5 bases, and 16 bases separated the two germline ends. Germline V lookup: CDR1 MNHEY, CDR2 SMNVEV (reference sequence). Here the CDR3 reads CASSRPGLGTEAFF. CDR3 coding DNA: TGTGCCAGCAGCCGTCCAGGGCTCGGGACTGAAGCTTTCTTT.

This clone was recorded once. The J gene is TRBJ1-5, the V gene TRBV5-6; 9 nucleotides match TRBD1. Germline-derived CDR1 and CDR2 are SGHDT and YYEEEE. The CDR3 contains 14 residues. J was trimmed by 6 bases and V by 2 bases; bases with no gene match: 3. The CDR3 DNA is TGTGCCAGCAGCTTCACAGGGGGCGGTCAGCCCCAGCATTTT. Translating gives CASSFTGGGQPQHF.

The chain is built from TRBV18 and TRBJ2-7; perhaps TRBD2 as D (7 bases). Germline values: CDR1 KGHSH, CDR2 LQKENI. This CDR3 has 16 residues. V was cut by 2 bases and J by 4 bases, with 18 bases left in between. The CDR3 DNA sequence: TGTGCCAGCTCACCAGGGAGTGGGGGGGCTAAGTACGAGCAGTACTTC. Its translation: CASSPGSGGAKYEQYF.